This T cell receptor beta chain was sequenced during a study of blood T cells in healthy people across ages. This clonotype was detected many times. A second PCR, run for roughly 7 to 11 cycles, used a sample-barcoded 5' primer plus a J-beta primer mix. TCRdb re-derived calls from the 5' RACE reads in MiXCR, one entry per CDR3 protein. The data contain 800,000 to 950,000 distinct CDR3 sequences, 29% of them seen just once; the ten biggest clones take up about 10%. The V gene lost 0 bases and the J gene lost 10 bases, with 8 bases spanning the gap. The V gene's germline CDR1 is SGHRS and CDR2 YFSETQ. CDR3 length: 12 amino acids. These data are also associated with another study on T cells of mothers and their children.

This chain links TRBV5-1 with TRBJ2-1; D unclear. Input material: blood. This sequence originates from a woman aged 40-49 years in good health. CDR3 sequence: CASSLGIEEQFF. In DNA form, the CDR3 reads TGCGCCAGCAGCTTGGGGATAGAAGAGCAGTTCTTC.